This TCR beta chain emerged from a study of T cell responses to AZD1222 COVID-19 vaccine. Only in-frame clones appear in the TCRdb table, and some are missing; sequencing was by immunoSEQ multiplex PCR. The sample has about 110,000 clones, 70% to 90% seen once; the top ten hold 6.6%. This CDR3 spans 15 amino acids. Germline V gives CDR1 LGHDT, CDR2 YNNKEL (reference sequence). The V segment lost 4 bases and the J segment 5 bases; nucleotides outside the gene matches: 6. The sequencing used peripheral blood, collected on day 0 of AZD1222 vaccination. The TCR sequence derives from an adult in good health. V is TRBV3-1 (or the pseudogene TRBV3-2) and J is TRBJ1-4, with TRBD1 matching over 8 bases. As DNA, the CDR3 is TGTGCCAGCAGCCTTCGGACAGGGCTAAATGAAAAACTGTTTTTT. It encodes CASSLRTGLNEKLFF.